A single sample gave rise to the 10 T cell receptor beta chains below, sequenced in a study of neurological immune-mediated disorders. TCRdb re-analysed the 5' RACE reads in MiXCR, keeping a single row per CDR3 protein. The data contain around 44,000 distinct CDR3 sequences, roughly 14% of them seen just once; the ten biggest clones take up under 4.5%. Sequencing was carried out using CD4+ T cells from blood. The receptors originated from a woman aged 55-69 years with HTLV-1-associated myelopathy (HAM/TSP).

There are many counts of this clonotype. The CDR3 reads CASSLVRERWDTEAFF. CDR3 nucleotide sequence: TGTGCCAGCAGCTTGGTAAGGGAAAGATGGGACACTGAAGCTTTCTTT. The chain is built from TRBV5-6 and TRBJ1-1; D gene uncertain. CDR1 and CDR2 from the germline V gene are SGHDT and YYEEEE. The CDR3 is 16 amino acids. V lost 0 bases and J lost 3, with 15 bases in between.

This clonotype was seen repeatedly, ten times or more. The chain has TRBV7-8 and TRBJ2-5; D not resolved. V lost 1 base, J lost 5 bases, and 14 bases lay in between. Germline V gene data show CDR1 as SGHVS and CDR2 as FQNEAQ. This CDR3 spans 15 amino acids. The CDR3 DNA is TGTGCCAGCAGCTTAGTGGGTGGCCGGTCGGAGACCCAGTACTTC. Its translation: CASSLVGGRSETQYF. The variable domain in full, with the rest retrieved from reference TRBV7-8 and TRBJ2-5, is GAGVSQSPRYKVAKRGQDVALRCDPISGHVSLFWYQQALGQGPEFLTYFQNEAQLDKSGLPSDRFFAERPEGSVSTLKIQRTQQEDSAVYLCASSLVGGRSETQYFGPGTRLLVL.

This clonotype was counted ten times or more. The V gene is TRBV5-1, the J gene TRBJ1-3; D uncertain. Per the germline V gene, CDR1 is SGHRS and CDR2 is YFSETQ. The CDR3 extends over 16 amino acids. V was shortened by 1 base and J by 0 bases, with 11 bases between the two germline ends. The CDR3 loop is CASSLPGPTSGNTIYF. CDR3 bases: TGCGCCAGCAGCTTGCCAGGTCCCACCTCTGGAAACACCATATATTTT.

This clonotype was picked up many times. J is TRBJ2-1 and V is TRBV5-1; D possibly matches TRBD1 or TRBD2 (6 bases each). Germline V gene sequence: CDR1 SGHRS, CDR2 YFSETQ. CDR3 length equals 17 residues. V was cut by 4 bases and J by 0 bases, with 17 bases left in between. CDR3 loop: CASSPGLGTSSYNEQFF. In nucleotides, the CDR3 is TGCGCCAGCAGCCCGGGACTGGGGACAAGCTCCTACAATGAGCAGTTCTTC. Full variable domain (remainder filled in from reference TRBV5-1 and TRBJ2-1): KAGVTQTPRYLIKTRGQQVTLSCSPISGHRSVSWYQQTPGQGLQFLFEYFSETQRNKGNFPGRFSGRQFSNSRSEMNVSTLELGDSALYLCASSPGLGTSSYNEQFFGPGTRLTVL.

This clonotype was seen many times. The V and J genes are TRBV6-5 and TRBJ1-3, with a tentative D call TRBD1 (5 bases). CDR1 is MNHEY and CDR2 is SVGAGI in the germline V gene. The length of the CDR3 is 17 residues. The V end was cut by 4 bases, the J end by 0 bases, with 16 bases between. The CDR3 region is CASSSQGPWGSGNTIYF. The CDR3 DNA sequence: TGTGCCAGCAGTTCCCAGGGACCTTGGGGCTCTGGAAACACCATATATTTT.

The table lists this clonotype with many counts. The chain has TRBV20-1 and TRBJ1-5; no reliable D call. The V gene's germline CDR1 is DFQATT and CDR2 SNEGSKA (reference sequence). The CDR3 is 14 residues long. Trimming stripped 6 bases from V and 4 bases from J, with 16 bases between. CDR3 nucleotide sequence: TGCAGTGCAAACAAAAGGTCCTCTAATCAGCCCCAGCATTTT. The encoded protein is CSANKRSSNQPQHF.

By share, this clonotype counts as medium-sized (0.01 to 0.1%). The rearrangement uses TRBV7-8 and TRBJ2-7; a weak D match, TRBD2 (6 bases). V lost 8 bases and J 2 bases, leaving 19 bases between the germline ends. The CDR3 runs to 15 residues. CDR1 is SGHVS, CDR2 FQNEAQ, per germline. The CDR3 sequence: CASAKRAGPTYEQYF. The CDR3 DNA reads as TGTGCCAGCGCAAAAAGGGCGGGGCCAACCTACGAGCAGTACTTC. Together with reference TRBV7-8 and TRBJ2-7, the CDR3 gives the full variable domain: GAGVSQSPRYKVAKRGQDVALRCDPISGHVSLFWYQQALGQGPEFLTYFQNEAQLDKSGLPSDRFFAERPEGSVSTLKIQRTQQEDSAVYLCASAKRAGPTYEQYFGPGTRLTVT.

This clonotype was counted at least ten times. The J gene is TRBJ1-3, the V gene TRBV12-3 or TRBV12-4; 8 bases map to TRBD1. The CDR3 sequence is 15 residues long. The junction had 2 bases not matched to a gene; V was cut back by 1 base and J by 3 bases. The CDR3 nucleotides read TGTGCCAGCAGTTTAGACGGGACAGGTGGAAACACCATATATTTT. It codes for CASSLDGTGGNTIYF.

This clonotype was detected many times. The V call is TRBV5-1, the J call TRBJ2-7; D remains unclear. With 4 bases removed from V and 1 base from J, the gap between germline ends came to 15 bases. CDR3 size: 15 residues. Germline-derived CDR1 and CDR2 are SGHRS and YFSETQ. CDR3 sequence: CASSPDTYNSYEQYF. For the CDR3, the DNA is TGCGCCAGCAGCCCCGACACATACAATTCCTACGAGCAGTACTTC.

This clonotype was counted ten times or more. The chain combines TRBV27 with TRBJ2-7; 12 bases map to TRBD2. Germline lookup yields CDR1 MNHEY and CDR2 SMNVEV (reference sequence). With 8 bases clipped from V and 2 bases from J, the junction kept 4 bases outside the gene matches. The CDR3 extends over 14 amino acids. The CDR3 loop is CASARTSGAYEQYF. CDR3 nucleotides: TGTGCCAGCGCAAGGACTAGCGGGGCCTACGAGCAGTACTTC.